Given below is one T cell receptor beta chain in context. Its antigen is not identified. The sample belongs to a study of PD-L1 blockade in urothelial cancer. This CDR3 contains 13 residues. Germline V gene data show CDR1 as SEHNR and CDR2 as FQNEAQ (reference sequence). V lost 5 bases and J 3 bases, leaving 10 bases between the germline ends. The method was immunoSEQ multiplex PCR; TCRdb's version includes in-frame clones alone and lacks a portion of them. The table records about 91,000 clones, roughly 90% of them present only once. Study outcomes and limitations: Better survival was predicted when blood TCR clonality before treatment fell below the median.

This clonotype originated in a man in his fifties or sixties with urothelial cancer. The sequencing used PBMCs, collected around atezolizumab (anti-PD-L1) treatment. The chain has TRBV7-9 and TRBJ1-1, with D maybe TRBD1 (5 bases). The CDR3 DNA sequence: TGTGCCAGCAGCCCACAGACAGACACTGAAGCTTTCTTT. Protein: CASSPQTDTEAFF.